Shown below are 18 T cell receptor beta chains from a single sample sequenced in a study of cytomegalovirus exposure and HLA in healthy donors (dated 2017 in TCRdb). The receptor library was made with the immunoSEQ multiplex PCR assay. A mixture of 60 forward primers for TCR Vbeta segments and 13 reverse primers for TCR Jbeta segments was used in the multiplex PCR. Here the immuneACCESS table is served through TCRdb, limited to in-frame sequences with V and J called. Missing clones are a known gap in these copies; in checked studies unresolved V genes cover under half, and the rest lacks a known reason. This sample gives some 140,000 clones in total; nearly 80% of them show up just once. About 13% of the sample is taken by the ten largest. What was sequenced was PBMCs. These receptors all stem from a man aged 25-45 years in good health and CMV-seropositive.

The V call is TRBV4-1, the J call TRBJ2-3; the D gene is possibly TRBD2 (7 bases). The V and J ends lost 0 bases and 2 bases respectively, with 12 bases between them. The CDR3 has 16 residues. Per the germline V gene, CDR1 is MGHRA and CDR2 is YSYEKL. This CDR3 reads CASSQDGGAATDTQYF. Here the CDR3 DNA reads TGCGCCAGCAGCCAAGATGGGGGGGCGGCCACAGATACGCAGTATTTT.

Written as DNA, the CDR3 is TGTGCCAGCAGCAAACTCAGGGAGGCTAGCGGGAGTTGGGGGGCCAAAAACATTCAGTACTTC. Protein product: CASSKLREASGSWGAKNIQYF. The J gene is TRBJ2-4, the V gene TRBV21-1; TRBD2, as called in the table, went unchecked against the DNA. TRBV21-1 is given as a pseudogene. CDR3 length: 21 amino acids.

In its sample, this clone was seen a few times. The rearrangement joins TRBV6-5 to TRBJ2-5; 7 bases match TRBD1. Germline lookup yields CDR1 MNHEY and CDR2 SVGAGI. CDR3 size: 13 residues. With V trimmed by 6 bases and J by 2 bases, 3 bases remained unmatched. This CDR3 is CASSGDRQETQYF. CDR3 coding DNA: TGTGCCAGCAGCGGGGACAGACAAGAGACCCAGTACTTC.

J is TRBJ1-1 and V is TRBV20-1; D perhaps matches TRBD1 (5 bases). The V gene lost 8 bases and the J gene lost 4 bases, with 11 bases spanning the gap. This CDR3 is built from 11 residues. The germline V gene encodes CDR1 DFQATT and CDR2 SNEGSKA (reference sequence). CDR3 DNA: TGCAGTCCTTTCAGGGCCACTGAAGCTTTCTTT. This sequence encodes CSPFRATEAFF.

The chain recombines TRBV7-3 with TRBJ2-2; no firm D call. Germline V lookup: CDR1 SGHTA, CDR2 FQGTGA. The V end was cut by 3 bases, the J end by 5 bases, with 7 bases between. The CDR3 extends over 13 amino acids. Written as DNA, the CDR3 is TGTGCCAGCAGCTTCCCGGGTACCGGGGAGCTGTTTTTT. Translation gives CASSFPGTGELFF.

The chain uses TRBV11-2 and TRBJ2-3; 13 bases map to TRBD2. CDR3 length equals 17 residues. Per germline, CDR1 SGHAT and CDR2 FQNNGV. V trimming: 5 bases; J trimming: 6 bases; junction bases outside the gene matches: 11. CDR3 DNA: TGTGCCAGCAGCGCCACAGGACTAGCGGGGGCTTGGGATACGCAGTATTTT. This encodes CASSATGLAGAWDTQYF.

This clone was observed a handful of times. The rearrangement joins TRBV5-4 to TRBJ1-2; possibly TRBD1 for D (6 bases). V shed 3 bases and J shed 0 bases, with 6 bases lying between them. Germline CDR1 SGHNT, CDR2 YYREEE (reference sequence). The CDR3 has 13 residues. The CDR3 DNA is TGTGCCAGCAGCTGGGACACTAACTATGGCTACACCTTC. Encoded protein: CASSWDTNYGYTF.

The gene calls are TRBV5-1 and TRBJ2-7, with 9 bases aligning to TRBD1. The CDR3 length is 14 residues. Germline V CDR1 and CDR2: SGHRS, YFSETQ. Trimming at V came to 2 bases and at J to 6 bases, leaving 6 bases not matched to a gene. The CDR3 reads CASSLRTGVGEQYF. The CDR3 nucleotides are TGCGCCAGCAGCTTACGGACAGGGGTAGGCGAGCAGTACTTC.

The chain carries TRBV9 and TRBJ2-1; 7 bases fit TRBD2. The CDR3 length is 15 residues. The V segment lost 3 bases and the J segment 0 bases; nucleotides outside the gene matches: 3. In germline, CDR1 is SGDLS, CDR2 YYNGEE. The CDR3 here is CASSASGASYNEQFF. CDR3 in DNA: TGTGCCAGCAGCGCAAGCGGGGCCTCCTACAATGAGCAGTTCTTC.

The chain is built from TRBV4-1 and TRBJ1-4; D gene unclear. This CDR3 comprises 15 residues. Trimming cost V 7 bases and J 7 bases, with 19 bases left between them. Per the germline V gene, CDR1 is MGHRA and CDR2 is YSYEKL. The CDR3 DNA reads TGCGCCAGCACCTCCGACCCTACGGGGAGTGAAAAACTGTTTTTT. Translated, it gives CASTSDPTGSEKLFF.

V and J are TRBV4-1 and TRBJ2-2, with 10 bases lining up with TRBD2. In germline, CDR1 is MGHRA, CDR2 YSYEKL. The V and J ends lost 6 bases and 6 bases, in that order; junction bases with no gene match: 19. This CDR3 comprises 19 residues. The CDR3 is CASRLATLAGAILAGELFF. The CDR3 nucleotides are TGCGCCAGCAGGCTTGCCACCCTAGCGGGAGCAATTTTGGCCGGGGAGCTGTTTTTT.

V and J are TRBV5-1 and TRBJ2-2, with 10 bases that match TRBD2. The CDR3 covers 16 residues. V was pared by 3 bases and J by 1 base, with 3 bases of the junction left unmatched. Per germline, CDR1 SGHRS and CDR2 YFSETQ. As DNA, the CDR3 is TGCGCCAGCAGCTCCCGGACTAGCGGGAACACCGGGGAGCTGTTTTTT. Its protein is CASSSRTSGNTGELFF.

The CDR3: CASSLWSRGQAGNTIYF. The CDR3 DNA is TGTGCCAGCAGCTTATGGTCCAGGGGGCAAGCTGGAAACACCATATATTTT. The chain couples TRBV7-2 to TRBJ1-3; 8 nucleotides agree with TRBD1. CDR3 size: 17 residues. J was trimmed by 2 bases and V by 2 bases; bases with no gene match: 8. Germline V gene sequence: CDR1 SGHTA, CDR2 FQGNSA.

V is TRBV11-1 and J is TRBJ1-6, with 8 bases identical to TRBD1. This CDR3 is built from 14 residues. V was clipped by 5 bases and J by 5 bases; unmatched bases: 2. Looked up from germline, CDR1 is SGHAT and CDR2 is FQDESV (reference sequence). CDR3 in DNA: TGTGCCAGCAGCCGGACAGGGAATAATTCACCCCTCCACTTT. Translated: CASSRTGNNSPLHF. The variable domain in full, completed from reference TRBV11-1 and TRBJ1-6, reads EAEVAQSPRYKITEKSQAVAFWCDPISGHATLYWYRQILGQGPELLVQFQDESVVDDSQLPKDRFSAERLKGVDSTLKIQPAELGDSAMYLCASSRTGNNSPLHFGNGTRLTVT.

The gene calls are TRBV2 and TRBJ2-3, with D uncertain. This CDR3 region has 12 residues. Trimming took 6 bases from V and 6 from J, leaving 10 bases between them. CDR1 and CDR2 (germline): SNHLY, FYNNEI. CDR3 coding DNA: TGTGCCAGCAGGCTCGGTGAGGATACGCAGTATTTT. Amino acids: CASRLGEDTQYF.

V and J are TRBV7-3 and TRBJ1-2; TRBD1 matches 10 bases. V lost 2 bases, J lost 6 bases, and 9 bases stayed unmatched. The CDR3 runs to 16 residues. Germline CDR1 reads SGHTA; CDR2 reads FQGTGA. The DNA for the CDR3 is TGTGCCAGCAGCTTATCTCCGAGACAGGGGGCCCATGGCTACACCTTC. Its translation: CASSLSPRQGAHGYTF.

V usage is TRBV19 and J usage is TRBJ2-7; possible D gene TRBD2, 5 bases. The CDR3 spans 13 residues. Trimming took off 3 bases at V and 7 bases at J, with 13 bases between the two ends. Germline-derived CDR1 and CDR2 are LNHDA and SQIVND (reference sequence). CDR3 in DNA: TGTGCCAGTAGTATCGGGCTGTCGGGGGAGCAGTACTTC. It yields the protein CASSIGLSGEQYF.

In its sample, this clone was seen a few times. V is TRBV11-3 and J is TRBJ2-7; 7 positions agree with TRBD2. Germline loops: CDR1 SGHNT, CDR2 YENEEA. The CDR3 has 14 amino acids. With 8 bases clipped from V and 2 bases from J, the junction kept 9 bases outside the gene matches. The CDR3 reads CASRQSGTTYEQYF. As DNA, the CDR3 is TGTGCCAGCCGGCAGAGCGGGACGACCTACGAGCAGTACTTC.